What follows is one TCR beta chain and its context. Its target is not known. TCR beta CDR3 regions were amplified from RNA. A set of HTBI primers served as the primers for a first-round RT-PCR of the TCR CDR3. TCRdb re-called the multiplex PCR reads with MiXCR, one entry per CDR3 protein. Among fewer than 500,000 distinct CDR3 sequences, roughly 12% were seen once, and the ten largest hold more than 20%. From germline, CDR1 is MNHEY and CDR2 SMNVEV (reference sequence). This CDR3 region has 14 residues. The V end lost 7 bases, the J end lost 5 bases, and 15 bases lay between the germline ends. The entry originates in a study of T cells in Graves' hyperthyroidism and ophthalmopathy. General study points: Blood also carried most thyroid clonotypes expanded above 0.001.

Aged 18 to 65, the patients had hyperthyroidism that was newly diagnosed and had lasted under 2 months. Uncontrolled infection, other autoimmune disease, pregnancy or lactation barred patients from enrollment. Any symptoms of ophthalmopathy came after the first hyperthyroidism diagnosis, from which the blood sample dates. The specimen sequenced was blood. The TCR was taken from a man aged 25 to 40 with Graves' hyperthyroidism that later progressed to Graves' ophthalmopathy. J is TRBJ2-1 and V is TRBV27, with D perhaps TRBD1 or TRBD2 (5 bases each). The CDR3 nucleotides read TGTGCCAGCACATTGATGGGGGATCACAATGAGCAGTTCTTC. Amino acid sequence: CASTLMGDHNEQFF.